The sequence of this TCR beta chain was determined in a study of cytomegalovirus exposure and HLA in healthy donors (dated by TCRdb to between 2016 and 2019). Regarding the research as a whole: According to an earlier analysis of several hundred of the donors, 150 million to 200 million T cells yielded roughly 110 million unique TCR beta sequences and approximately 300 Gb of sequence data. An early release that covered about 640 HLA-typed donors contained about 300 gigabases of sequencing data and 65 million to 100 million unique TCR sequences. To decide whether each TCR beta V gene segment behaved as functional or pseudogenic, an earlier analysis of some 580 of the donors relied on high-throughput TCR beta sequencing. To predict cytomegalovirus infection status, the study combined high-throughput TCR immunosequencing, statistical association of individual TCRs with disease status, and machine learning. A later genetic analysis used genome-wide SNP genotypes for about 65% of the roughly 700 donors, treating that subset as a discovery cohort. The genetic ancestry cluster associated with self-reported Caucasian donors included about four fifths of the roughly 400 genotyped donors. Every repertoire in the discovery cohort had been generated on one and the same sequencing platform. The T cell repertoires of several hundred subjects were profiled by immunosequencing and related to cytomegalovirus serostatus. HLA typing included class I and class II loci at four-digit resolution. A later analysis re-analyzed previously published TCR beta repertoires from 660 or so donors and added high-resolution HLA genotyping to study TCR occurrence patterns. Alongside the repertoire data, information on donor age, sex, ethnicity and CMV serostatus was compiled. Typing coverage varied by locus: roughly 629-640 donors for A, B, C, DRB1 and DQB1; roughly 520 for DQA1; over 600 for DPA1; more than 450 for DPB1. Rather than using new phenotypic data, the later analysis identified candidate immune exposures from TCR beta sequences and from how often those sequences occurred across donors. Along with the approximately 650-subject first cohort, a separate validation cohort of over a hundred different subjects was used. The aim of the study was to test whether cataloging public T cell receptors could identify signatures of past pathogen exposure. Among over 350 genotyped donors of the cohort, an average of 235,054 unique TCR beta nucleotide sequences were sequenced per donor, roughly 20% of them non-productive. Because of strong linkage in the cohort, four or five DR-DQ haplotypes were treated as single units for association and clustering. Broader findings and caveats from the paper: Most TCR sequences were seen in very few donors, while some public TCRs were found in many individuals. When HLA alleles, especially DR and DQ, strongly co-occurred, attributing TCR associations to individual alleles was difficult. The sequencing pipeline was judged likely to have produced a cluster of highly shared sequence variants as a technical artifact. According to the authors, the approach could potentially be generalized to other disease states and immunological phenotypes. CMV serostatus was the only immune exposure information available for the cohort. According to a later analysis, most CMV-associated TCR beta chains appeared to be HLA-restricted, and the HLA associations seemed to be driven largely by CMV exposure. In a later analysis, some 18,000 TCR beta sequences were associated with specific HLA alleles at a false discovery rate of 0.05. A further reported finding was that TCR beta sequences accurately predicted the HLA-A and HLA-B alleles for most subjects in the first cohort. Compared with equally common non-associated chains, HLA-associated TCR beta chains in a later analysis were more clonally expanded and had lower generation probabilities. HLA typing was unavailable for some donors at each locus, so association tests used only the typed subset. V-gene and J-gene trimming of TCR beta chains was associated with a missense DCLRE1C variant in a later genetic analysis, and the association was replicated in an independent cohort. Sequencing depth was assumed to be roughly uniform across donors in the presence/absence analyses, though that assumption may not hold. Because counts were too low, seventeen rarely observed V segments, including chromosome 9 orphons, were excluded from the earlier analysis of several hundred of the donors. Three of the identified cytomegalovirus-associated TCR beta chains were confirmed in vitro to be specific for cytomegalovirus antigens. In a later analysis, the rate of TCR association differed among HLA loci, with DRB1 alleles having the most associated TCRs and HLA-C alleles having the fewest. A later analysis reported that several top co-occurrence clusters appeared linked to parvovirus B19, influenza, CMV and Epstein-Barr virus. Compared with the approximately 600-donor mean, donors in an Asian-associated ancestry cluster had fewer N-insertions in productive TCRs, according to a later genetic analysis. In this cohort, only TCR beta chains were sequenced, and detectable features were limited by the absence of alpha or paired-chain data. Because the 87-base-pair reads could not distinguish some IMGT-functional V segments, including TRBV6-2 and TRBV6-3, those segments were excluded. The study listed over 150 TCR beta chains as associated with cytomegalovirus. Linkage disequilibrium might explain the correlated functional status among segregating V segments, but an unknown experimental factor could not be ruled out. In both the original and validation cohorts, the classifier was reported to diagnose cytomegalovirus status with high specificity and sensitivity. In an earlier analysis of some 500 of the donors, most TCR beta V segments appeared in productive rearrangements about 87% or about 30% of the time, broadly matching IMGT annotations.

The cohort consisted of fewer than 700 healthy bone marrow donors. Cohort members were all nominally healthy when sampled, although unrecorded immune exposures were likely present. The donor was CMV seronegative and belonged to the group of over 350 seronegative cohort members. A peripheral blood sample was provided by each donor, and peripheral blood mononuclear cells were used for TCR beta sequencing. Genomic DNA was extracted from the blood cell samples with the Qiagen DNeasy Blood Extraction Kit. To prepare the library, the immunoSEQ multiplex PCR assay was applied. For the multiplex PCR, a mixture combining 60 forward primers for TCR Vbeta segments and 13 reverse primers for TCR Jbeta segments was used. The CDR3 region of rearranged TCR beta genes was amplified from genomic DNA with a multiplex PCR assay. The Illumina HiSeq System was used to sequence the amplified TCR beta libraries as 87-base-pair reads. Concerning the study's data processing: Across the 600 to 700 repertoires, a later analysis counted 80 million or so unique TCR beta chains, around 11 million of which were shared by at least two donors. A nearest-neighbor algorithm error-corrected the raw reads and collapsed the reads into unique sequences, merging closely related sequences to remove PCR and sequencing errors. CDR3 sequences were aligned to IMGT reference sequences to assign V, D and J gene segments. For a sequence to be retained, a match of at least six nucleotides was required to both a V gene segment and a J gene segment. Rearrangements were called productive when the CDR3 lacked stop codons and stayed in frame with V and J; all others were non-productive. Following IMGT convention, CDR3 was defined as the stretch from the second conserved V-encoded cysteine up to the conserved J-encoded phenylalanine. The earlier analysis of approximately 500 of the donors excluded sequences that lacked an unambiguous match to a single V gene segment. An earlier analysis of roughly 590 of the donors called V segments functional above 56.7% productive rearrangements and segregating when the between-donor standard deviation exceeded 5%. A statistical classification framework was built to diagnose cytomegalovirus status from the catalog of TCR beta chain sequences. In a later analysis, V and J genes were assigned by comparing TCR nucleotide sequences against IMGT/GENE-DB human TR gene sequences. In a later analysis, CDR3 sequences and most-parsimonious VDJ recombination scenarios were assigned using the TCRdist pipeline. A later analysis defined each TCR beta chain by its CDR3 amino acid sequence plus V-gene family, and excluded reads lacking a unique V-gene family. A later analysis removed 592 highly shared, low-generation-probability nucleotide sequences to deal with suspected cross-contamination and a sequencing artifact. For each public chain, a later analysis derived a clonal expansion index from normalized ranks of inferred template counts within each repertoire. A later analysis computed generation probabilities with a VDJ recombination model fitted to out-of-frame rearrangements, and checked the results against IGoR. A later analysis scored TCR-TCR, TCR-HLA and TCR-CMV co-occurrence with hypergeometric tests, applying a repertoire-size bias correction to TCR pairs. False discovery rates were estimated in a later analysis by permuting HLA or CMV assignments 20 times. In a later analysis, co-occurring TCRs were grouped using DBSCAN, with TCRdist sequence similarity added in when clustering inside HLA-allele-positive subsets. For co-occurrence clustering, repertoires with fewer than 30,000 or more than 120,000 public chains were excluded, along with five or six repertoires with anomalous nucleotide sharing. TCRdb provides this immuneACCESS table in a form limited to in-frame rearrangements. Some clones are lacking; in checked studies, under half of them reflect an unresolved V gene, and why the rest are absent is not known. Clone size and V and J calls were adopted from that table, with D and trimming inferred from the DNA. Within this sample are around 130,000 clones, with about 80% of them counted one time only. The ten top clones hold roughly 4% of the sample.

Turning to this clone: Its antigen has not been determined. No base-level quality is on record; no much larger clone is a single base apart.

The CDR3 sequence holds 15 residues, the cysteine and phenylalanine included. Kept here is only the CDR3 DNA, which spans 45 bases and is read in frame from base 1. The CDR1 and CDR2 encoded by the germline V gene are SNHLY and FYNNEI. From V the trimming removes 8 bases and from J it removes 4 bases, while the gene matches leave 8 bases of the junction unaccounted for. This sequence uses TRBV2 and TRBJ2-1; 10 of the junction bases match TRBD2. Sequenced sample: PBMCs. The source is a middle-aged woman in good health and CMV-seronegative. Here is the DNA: TGTGCCAGCTCAGCATCTAGCGGGAGTTACAATGAGCAGTTCTTC. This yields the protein CASSASSGSYNEQFF.